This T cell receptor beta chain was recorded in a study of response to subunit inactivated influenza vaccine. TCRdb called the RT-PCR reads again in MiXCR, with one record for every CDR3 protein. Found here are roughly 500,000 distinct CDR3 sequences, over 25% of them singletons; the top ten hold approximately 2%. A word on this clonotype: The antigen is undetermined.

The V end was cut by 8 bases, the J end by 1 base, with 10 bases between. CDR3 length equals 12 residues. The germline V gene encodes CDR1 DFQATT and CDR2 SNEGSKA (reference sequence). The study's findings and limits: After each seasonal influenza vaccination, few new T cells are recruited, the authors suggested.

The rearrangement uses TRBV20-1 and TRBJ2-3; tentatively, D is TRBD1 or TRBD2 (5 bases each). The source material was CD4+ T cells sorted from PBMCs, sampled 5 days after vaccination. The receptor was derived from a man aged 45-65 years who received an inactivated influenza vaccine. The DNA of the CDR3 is TGCAGTTCCGGGGCCCGCACAGATACGCAGTATTTT. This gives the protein CSSGARTDTQYF.